This T cell receptor beta chain was retrieved from a study of blood T cell repertoires in COVID-19. Across the whole study: T cells, B-cell-depleted T cells, or PBMCs provided the cDNA or gDNA that served as material.

The germline gives CDR1 MNHEY, CDR2 SVGAGI. V was clipped by 10 bases and J by 1 base, with 11 bases between them. This CDR3 is built from 12 residues. All enrollees were about 18 to 95 years old and from about 24 US areas. Data came from immunoSEQ multiplex PCR; TCRdb stores just in-frame clones and leaves some out. The sample holds some 210,000 clones, more than 80% seen once. The rearrangement joins TRBV6-5 to TRBJ2-7; D remains unclear. Material for sequencing was PBMCs or T cells enriched from blood (not recorded which). The source of this sequence is a man aged 35 to 55 who had recovered from COVID-19. This chain's CDR3 is CATRDNSYEQYF. For the CDR3, the DNA is TGTGCCACAAGAGACAATTCCTACGAGCAGTACTTC.